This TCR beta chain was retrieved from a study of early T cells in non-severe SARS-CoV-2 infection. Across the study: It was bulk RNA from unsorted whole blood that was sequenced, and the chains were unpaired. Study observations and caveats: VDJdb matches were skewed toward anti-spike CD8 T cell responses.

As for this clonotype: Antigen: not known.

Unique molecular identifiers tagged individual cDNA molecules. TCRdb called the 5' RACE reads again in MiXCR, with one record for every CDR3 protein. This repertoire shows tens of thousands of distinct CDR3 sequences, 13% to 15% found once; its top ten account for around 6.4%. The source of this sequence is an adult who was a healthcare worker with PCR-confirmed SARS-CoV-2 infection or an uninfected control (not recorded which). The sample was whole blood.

CDR3 DNA sequence: TGTGCCACCAGCAGGCAAAGGACCGCTTATCAGCCCCAGCATTTT. This sequence encodes CATSRQRTAYQPQHF. The V gene is TRBV15, the J gene TRBJ1-5; D gene ambiguous. The CDR3 extends over 15 amino acids. Germline V gene lookup returns CDR1 LNHNV and CDR2 YYDKDF (reference sequence). The V and J ends lost 3 bases and 5 bases respectively, with 14 bases between them.